The clone carrying this T cell receptor (beta chain) came up once. The target antigen is unknown. These data are taken from a study of cytomegalovirus exposure and HLA in healthy donors. Study findings and constraints: There was a cluster of highly shared sequence variants that was likely a sequencing artifact. Later analysis suggested most CMV-associated TCR beta chains were HLA-restricted.

CDR1 is MGHDK and CDR2 is SYGVNS in the germline V gene. The length of the CDR3 is 15 residues. Trimming removed 7 bases at V and 8 bases at J, with 18 bases between. Primers: 60 Vbeta forward and 13 Jbeta reverse. How the authors handled the data: Per a later analysis, the number of unique TCR beta chains was about 78 million, of which 9 million to 14 million were shared. The table came from immunoSEQ multiplex PCR; TCRdb's copy has only in-frame clones and leaves some out. V and J calls plus clone size are reproduced from that table; the DNA served to infer D and trimming. This sample yields approximately 140,000 clones, of which roughly four fifths are seen a single time; 3% belongs to the top ten.

Material: PBMCs. This chain uses TRBV25-1 with TRBJ1-6; tentative D call: TRBD1 (5 bases). This sequence was found in a man aged 40-49 years in good health and CMV-seropositive. The CDR3 region is CASTREGTGDSPLHF. The CDR3 coding sequence is TGTGCCAGCACCAGGGAGGGGACCGGGGATTCACCCCTCCACTTT.